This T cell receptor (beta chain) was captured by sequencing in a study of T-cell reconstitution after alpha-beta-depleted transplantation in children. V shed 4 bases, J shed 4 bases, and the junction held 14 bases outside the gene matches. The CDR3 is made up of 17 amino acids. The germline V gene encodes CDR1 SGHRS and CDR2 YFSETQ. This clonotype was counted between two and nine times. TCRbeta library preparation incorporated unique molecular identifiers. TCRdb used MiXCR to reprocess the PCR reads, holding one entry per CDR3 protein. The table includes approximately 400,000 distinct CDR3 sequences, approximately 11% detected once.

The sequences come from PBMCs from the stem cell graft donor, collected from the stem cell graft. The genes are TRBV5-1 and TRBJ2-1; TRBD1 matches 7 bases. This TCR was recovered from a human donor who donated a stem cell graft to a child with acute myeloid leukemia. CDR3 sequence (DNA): TGCGCCAGCAGCCTAATTCCCTCCGGGACAGCTTACAATGAGCAGTTCTTC. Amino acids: CASSLIPSGTAYNEQFF. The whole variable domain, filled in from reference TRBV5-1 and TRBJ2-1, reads KAGVTQTPRYLIKTRGQQVTLSCSPISGHRSVSWYQQTPGQGLQFLFEYFSETQRNKGNFPGRFSGRQFSNSRSEMNVSTLELGDSALYLCASSLIPSGTAYNEQFFGPGTRLTVL.